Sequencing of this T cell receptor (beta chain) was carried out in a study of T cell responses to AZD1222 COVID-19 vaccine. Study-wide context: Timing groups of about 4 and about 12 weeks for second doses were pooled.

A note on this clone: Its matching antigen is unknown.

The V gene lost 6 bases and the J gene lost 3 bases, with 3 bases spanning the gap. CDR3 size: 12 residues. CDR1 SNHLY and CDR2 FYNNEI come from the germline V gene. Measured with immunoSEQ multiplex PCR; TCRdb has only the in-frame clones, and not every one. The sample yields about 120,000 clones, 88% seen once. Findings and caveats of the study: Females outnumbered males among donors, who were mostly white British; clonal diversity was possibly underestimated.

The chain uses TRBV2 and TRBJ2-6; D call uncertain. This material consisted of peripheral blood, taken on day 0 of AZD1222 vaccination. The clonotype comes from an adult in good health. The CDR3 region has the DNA TGTGCCAGCAGAGTTGGGGCCAACGTCCTGACTTTC. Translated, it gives CASRVGANVLTF.